The present T cell receptor beta chain was sequenced within a study of TIL therapy for anti-PD-1-resistant metastatic lung cancer. Study context: Patients had a median age of approximately 57 years (range about 35-80). Tumors carried a median 1.5 non-synonymous mutations per megabase.

The time point was: pre-treatment sample, taken before nivolumab and TIL therapy. The immunoSEQ assay was v3. Each library reached 2.1 million or so read pairs, or 5-6 million at deep level. TCRdb's copy holds only in-frame clones and misses some; the assay was immunoSEQ multiplex PCR. The sample records about 21,000 clones, 78% being singletons. Looked up from germline, CDR1 is MNHEY and CDR2 is SVGAGI. V was shortened by 8 bases and J by 4 bases, with 14 bases between the two germline ends. The CDR3 loop spans 13 amino acids. This clone has more than one count but fewer than ten. The TCR originated in a person aged 25 to 85 with non-small cell lung cancer. V usage is TRBV6-5 and J usage is TRBJ1-2, with D maybe TRBD1 (6 bases). Material: blood, obtained at baseline. The CDR3 spells CASRGDTFYGYTF. Here the CDR3 DNA reads TGTGCCAGCCGAGGGGACACCTTCTATGGCTACACCTTC.